This TCR beta chain derives from a study of T cell repertoires in cytomegalovirus infection. V lost 1 base and J lost 4, with 13 bases in between. The CDR3 runs to 15 residues. Germline loops: CDR1 SGHTA, CDR2 FQGNSA. This clonotype was seen many times. Its antigen is currently unknown. Findings and limits, study-wide: Cumulative frequency of public TCR beta families picked out carriers of CMV plus the relevant HLA.

Via MiXCR, TCRdb re-called the reads, giving one row per CDR3 protein. The repertoire holds 130,000 or so distinct CDR3 sequences, about 6.5% seen once, with roughly 17% in the top ten. This receptor was taken from a human donor in good health (CMV status not recorded). Some clones in this sample may be carry-over from other donors' samples. The sequenced sample consisted of PBMCs. J is TRBJ1-2 and V is TRBV7-2; TRBD1 might be the D (5 bases). This chain's CDR3 is CASSLEGLHGYGYTF. The DNA of the CDR3 is TGTGCCAGCAGCTTAGAGGGGCTTCACGGCTATGGCTACACCTTC. Combining the CDR3 with reference TRBV7-2 and TRBJ1-2 gives the whole variable domain GAGVSQSPSNKVTEKGKDVELRCDPISGHTALYWYRQSLGQGLEFLIYFQGNSAPDKSGLPSDRFSAERTGGSVSTLTIQRTQQEDSAVYLCASSLEGLHGYGYTFGSGTRLTVV.